Included here is one TCR beta chain sequence, with context. What this receptor recognizes is not known. Base quality data are lacking; no much larger clone is found one base away. This sample was taken from a study of cytomegalovirus exposure and HLA in healthy donors (dated by TCRdb to 2015 to 2018). As for the study more broadly: In an earlier analysis of 450 to 750 of the donors, 250 to 300 Gb of sequence data and 100 million or so unique TCR beta sequences from about 190 million T cells were reported. The study was designed to test whether signatures of past pathogen exposure could be identified by cataloging public T cell receptors. Of the approximately 400 genotyped donors, approximately 80% fell in the genetic ancestry cluster associated with self-reported Caucasian donors. All discovery cohort repertoires had been generated on a single sequencing platform. A few DR-DQ haplotypes were treated as single units for association and clustering because of strong linkage in the cohort. An early release that covered fewer than 750 HLA-typed donors contained approximately 290 gigabases of sequencing data and tens of millions of unique TCR sequences. The study profiled the T cell repertoires of some 610 subjects by immunosequencing and related them to cytomegalovirus serostatus. A later analysis re-analyzed previously published TCR beta repertoires from 660 or so donors and added high-resolution HLA genotyping to study TCR occurrence patterns. Both class I and class II loci were covered by HLA typing, at four-digit resolution. In a later genetic analysis, genome-wide SNP genotypes for 398 of the 666 donors were used, and that subset was treated as a discovery cohort. To predict cytomegalovirus infection status, the study brought together high-throughput TCR immunosequencing, statistical association of individual TCRs with disease status, and machine learning. The later analysis used no new phenotypic data to find candidate immune exposures, relying instead on TCR beta sequences and their occurrence across donors. An earlier analysis of 587 of the donors used high-throughput TCR beta sequencing to judge whether each TCR beta V gene segment behaved as functional or pseudogenic. Besides the first cohort of around 670 subjects, a separate validation cohort made up of around 120 different subjects was used. Alongside the repertoire data, information on donor age, sex, ethnicity and CMV serostatus was compiled. Among around 400 genotyped donors of the cohort, an average of around 240,000 unique TCR beta nucleotide sequences were sequenced per donor, about a sixth of them non-productive. Typing coverage varied by locus: about 620-640 donors for A, B, C, DRB1 and DQB1; roughly 560 for DQA1; nearly 610 for DPA1; roughly 470 for DPB1.

The paper as a whole reports these results and caveats: Across donors, most TCR sequences were observed very rarely, whereas some public TCRs were present in many individuals. A total of 150 or so TCR beta chains were listed by the study as associated with cytomegalovirus. Linkage disequilibrium might explain the correlated functional status among segregating V segments, but an unknown experimental factor could not be ruled out. A later genetic analysis associated a missense DCLRE1C variant with V-gene and J-gene trimming of TCR beta chains, and an independent cohort replicated the association. The authors suggested that the approach could potentially be generalized to other disease states and immunological phenotypes. A group of highly shared sequence variants was considered likely to be a technical artifact of the sequencing pipeline. According to a later analysis, TCR association rates differed among HLA loci, with DRB1 alleles showing the most associated TCRs and HLA-C alleles showing the fewest. Roughly uniform sequencing depth across donors was assumed in presence/absence analyses, although this assumption may not hold. Because HLA typing was unavailable for some donors at each locus, only the typed subset was used in association tests. Most CMV-associated TCR beta chains appeared to be HLA-restricted in a later analysis, and the HLA associations seemed to be driven largely by CMV exposure. The 87-base-pair reads could not distinguish some IMGT-functional V segments, including TRBV6-2 and TRBV6-3, so those segments were excluded. CMV serostatus was the only immune exposure information available for the cohort. Specific HLA alleles were associated with some 15,000 TCR beta sequences at a false discovery rate of 0.05 in a later analysis. In a later analysis, HLA-associated TCR beta chains showed more clonal expansion and lower generation probabilities than non-associated chains that were equally common. The classifier was reported to diagnose cytomegalovirus status with high specificity and sensitivity in both the original cohort and the validation cohort. Compared with the 666-donor mean, donors in an Asian-associated ancestry cluster had fewer N-insertions in productive TCRs, according to a later genetic analysis. Because counts were too low, roughly 16 rarely observed V segments, including chromosome 9 orphons, were left out of the earlier analysis of approximately 500 of the donors. In vitro tests confirmed that a few of the cytomegalovirus-associated TCR beta chains recognize cytomegalovirus antigens. When HLA alleles, especially DR and DQ, strongly co-occurred, attributing TCR associations to individual alleles was difficult. Broadly in line with IMGT annotations, most TCR beta V segments showed up in productive rearrangements about 87% or about 30% of the time in an earlier analysis of around 550 of the donors. In this cohort, only TCR beta chains were sequenced, and detectable features were limited by the absence of alpha or paired-chain data. A further reported finding was that TCR beta sequences accurately predicted the HLA-A and HLA-B alleles for most subjects in the first cohort. A later analysis reported that several top co-occurrence clusters appeared linked to parvovirus B19, influenza, CMV and Epstein-Barr virus.

From the germline V gene, CDR1 is SGHTA and CDR2 is FQGNSA. The CDR3 holds 14 amino acids from the cysteine to the phenylalanine. The CDR3 DNA has 42 bases and is translated from base 1. V is shortened by 0 bases, J by 0 bases, and the region joining them spans 5 bases. Preparation of the library involved the immunoSEQ multiplex PCR assay. A mixture of 60 forward primers for TCR Vbeta segments and 13 reverse primers for TCR Jbeta segments was used in the multiplex PCR. The CDR3 region of rearranged TCR beta genes was amplified from genomic DNA by a multiplex PCR assay. On the Illumina HiSeq System, the amplified TCR beta libraries were sequenced as 87-base-pair reads. The source study handled its data this way. In a later analysis, about 80 million unique TCR beta chains were counted across the 666 repertoires, and roughly 11 million of these chains were shared by at least two donors. Raw reads were error-corrected and collapsed into unique sequences by a nearest-neighbor algorithm in which closely related sequences were merged to remove PCR and sequencing errors. Alignment of CDR3 sequences to IMGT reference sequences was used to assign V, D and J gene segments. For a sequence to be retained, at least a six-nucleotide match to both a V gene segment and a J gene segment was required. Rearrangements were classified as productive when the CDR3 lacked stop codons and remained in frame with V and J, and all other rearrangements were classified as non-productive. CDR3 was defined according to IMGT convention as the region running from the second conserved V-encoded cysteine to the conserved J-encoded phenylalanine. The earlier analysis of roughly 590 of the donors excluded any sequence lacking an unambiguous match to a single V gene segment. In an earlier analysis of 500 to 750 of the donors, V segments were called functional above 56.7% productive rearrangements and were called segregating when the between-donor standard deviation exceeded 5%. To diagnose cytomegalovirus status from the catalog of TCR beta chain sequences, a statistical classification framework was built. In a later analysis, TCR nucleotide sequences were compared against IMGT/GENE-DB human TR gene sequences so that V and J genes could be assigned. In a later analysis, CDR3 sequences and most-parsimonious VDJ recombination scenarios were assigned using the TCRdist pipeline. In a later analysis, each TCR beta chain was defined by its CDR3 amino acid sequence together with its V-gene family, and reads without a unique V-gene family were excluded. As a way to deal with suspected cross-contamination and a sequencing artifact, a later analysis dropped approximately 590 nucleotide sequences that were highly shared and had low generation probability. In a later analysis, a clonal expansion index for each public chain was calculated from normalized within-repertoire ranks of inferred template counts. Generation probabilities in a later analysis came from a VDJ recombination model fitted to out-of-frame rearrangements, and those results were checked against IGoR. In a later analysis, TCR-TCR, TCR-HLA and TCR-CMV co-occurrence was scored with hypergeometric tests, and a repertoire-size bias correction was applied to TCR pairs. In a later analysis, false discovery rates were estimated by permuting HLA or CMV assignments 20 times. In a later analysis, co-occurring TCRs were grouped using DBSCAN, with TCRdist sequence similarity added in when clustering inside HLA-allele-positive subsets. Repertoires with fewer than 30,000 or more than 120,000 public chains, plus five repertoires with anomalous nucleotide sharing, were excluded from co-occurrence clustering. Sourced from immuneACCESS, this table was stored by TCRdb with only in-frame sequences that have V and J called. A share of the clones is absent; for the studies checked, an unresolved V gene accounts for under half, and the remainder has no known explanation. V, J and clone size are taken as reported in that table, and D and trimming were inferred from the DNA itself. The sample data list about 150,000 clones, and approximately 87% of these were observed just once. The ten largest make up around 5.2% of the sample.

The cohort comprised under 700 healthy bone marrow donors. Cohort members were all nominally healthy when sampled, although unrecorded immune exposures were likely present. The donor was CMV seronegative and belonged to the group of 352 seronegative cohort members. Each donor provided a peripheral blood sample, and peripheral blood mononuclear cells were used for TCR beta sequencing. Genomic DNA extraction from the blood cell samples was performed with the Qiagen DNeasy Blood Extraction Kit. The chain employs TRBV7-2 and TRBJ1-1; no D segment can be confidently identified. The source is a woman younger than 45 in good health and CMV-seronegative. Sequencing was done on a sample of PBMCs. In nucleotide form, the sequence is TGTGCCAGCAGCTTAGCGGGAGTGAACACTGAAGCTTTCTTT. It translates to CASSLAGVNTEAFF.